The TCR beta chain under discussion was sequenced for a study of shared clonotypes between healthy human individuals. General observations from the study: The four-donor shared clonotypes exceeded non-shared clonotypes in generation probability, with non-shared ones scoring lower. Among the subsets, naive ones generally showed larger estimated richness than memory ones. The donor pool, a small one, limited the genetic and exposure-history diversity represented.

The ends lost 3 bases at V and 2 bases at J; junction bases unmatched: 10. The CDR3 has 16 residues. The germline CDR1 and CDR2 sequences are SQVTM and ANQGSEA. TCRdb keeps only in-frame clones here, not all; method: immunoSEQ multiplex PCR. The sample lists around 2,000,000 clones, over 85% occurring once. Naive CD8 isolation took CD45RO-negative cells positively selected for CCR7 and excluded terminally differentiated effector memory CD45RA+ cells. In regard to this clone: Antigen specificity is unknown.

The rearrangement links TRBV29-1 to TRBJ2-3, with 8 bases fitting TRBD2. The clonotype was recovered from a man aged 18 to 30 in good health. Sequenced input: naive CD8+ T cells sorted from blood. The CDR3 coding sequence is TGCAGCGTTGATGTCCTTCAGCGGGGGTTCACAGATACGCAGTATTTT. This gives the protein CSVDVLQRGFTDTQYF.